This T cell receptor beta chain derives from a study of T cell repertoires in cytomegalovirus infection. At the level of the study: In public TCR beta signatures, there were indications of both CMV infection and matching HLA type. General study results and limits: CMV-specific TCR beta clonotypes restricted by HLA-C dominated the ex vivo response. Based on cumulative public TCR beta family frequency, carriers of CMV plus the relevant HLA were identified.

TCRdb independently ran MiXCR on the reads; one entry per CDR3 protein. The sample has approximately 500,000 distinct CDR3 sequences; around 10% are singletons. Germline assignment: CDR1 MNHNS and CDR2 SASEGT. The CDR3 is made up of 14 amino acids. After removal of 4 bases from V and 0 bases from J, the junction contained 0 bases not matched to a gene. This clonotype was counted ten times or more. As yet, its antigen is unknown. The chain has TRBV6-1 and TRBJ2-3; 8 positions match TRBD1. The specimen was PBMCs. The sequence came from a human donor in good health (CMV status not recorded). Some clones in this sample may be carry-over from other donors' samples. CDR3 amino acids: CASSGTGSTDTQYF. The DNA of the CDR3 is TGTGCCAGCAGTGGGACAGGGAGCACAGATACGCAGTATTTT.